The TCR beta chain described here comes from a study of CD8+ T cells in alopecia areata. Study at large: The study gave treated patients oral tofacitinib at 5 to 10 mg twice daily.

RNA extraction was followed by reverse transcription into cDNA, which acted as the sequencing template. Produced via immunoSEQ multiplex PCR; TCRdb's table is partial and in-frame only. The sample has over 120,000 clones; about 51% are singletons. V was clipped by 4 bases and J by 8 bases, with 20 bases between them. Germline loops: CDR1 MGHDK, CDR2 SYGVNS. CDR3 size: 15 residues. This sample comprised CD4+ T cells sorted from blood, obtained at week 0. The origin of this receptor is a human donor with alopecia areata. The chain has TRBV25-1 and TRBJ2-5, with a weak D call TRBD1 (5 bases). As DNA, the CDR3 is TGTGCCAGCAGTGTCCCGGACACGGCATTTGGAACCCAGTACTTC. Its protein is CASSVPDTAFGTQYF.